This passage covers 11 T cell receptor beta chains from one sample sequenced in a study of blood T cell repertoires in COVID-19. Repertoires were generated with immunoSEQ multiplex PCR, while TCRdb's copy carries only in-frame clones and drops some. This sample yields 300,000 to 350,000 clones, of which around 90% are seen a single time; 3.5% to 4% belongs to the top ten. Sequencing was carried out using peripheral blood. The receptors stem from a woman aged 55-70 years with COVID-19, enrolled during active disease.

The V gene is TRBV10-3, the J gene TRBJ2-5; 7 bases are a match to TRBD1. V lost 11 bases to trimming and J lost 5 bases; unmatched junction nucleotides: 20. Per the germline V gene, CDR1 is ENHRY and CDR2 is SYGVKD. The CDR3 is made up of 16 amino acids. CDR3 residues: CASGGAGGVFGETQYF. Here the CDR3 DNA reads TGTGCCTCCGGTGGGGCAGGGGGAGTTTTTGGGGAGACCCAGTACTTC.

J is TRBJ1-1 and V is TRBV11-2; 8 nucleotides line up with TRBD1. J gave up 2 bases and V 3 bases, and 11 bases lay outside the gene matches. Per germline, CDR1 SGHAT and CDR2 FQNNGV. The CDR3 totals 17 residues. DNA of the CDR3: TGTGCCAGCAGCTTTGACGCAGGGGGCGTTATAAACACTGAAGCTTTCTTT. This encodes CASSFDAGGVINTEAFF.

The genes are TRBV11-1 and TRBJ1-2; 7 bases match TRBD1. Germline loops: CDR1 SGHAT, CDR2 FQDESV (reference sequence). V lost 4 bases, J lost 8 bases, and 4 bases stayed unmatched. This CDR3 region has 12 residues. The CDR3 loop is CASSSDRTGYTF. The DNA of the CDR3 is TGTGCCAGCAGCTCGGACAGGACCGGCTACACCTTC.

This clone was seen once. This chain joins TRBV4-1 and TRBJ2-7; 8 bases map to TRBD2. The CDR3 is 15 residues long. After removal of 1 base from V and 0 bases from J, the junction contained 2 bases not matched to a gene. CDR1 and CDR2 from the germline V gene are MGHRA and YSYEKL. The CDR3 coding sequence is TGCGCCAGCAGCCAAGCCGGGACTAGCTCCTACGAGCAGTACTTC. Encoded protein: CASSQAGTSSYEQYF.

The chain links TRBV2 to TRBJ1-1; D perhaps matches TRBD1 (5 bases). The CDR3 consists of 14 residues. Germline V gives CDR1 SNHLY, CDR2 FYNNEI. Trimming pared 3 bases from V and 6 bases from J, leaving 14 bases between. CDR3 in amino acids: CASSDRRGTSEAFF. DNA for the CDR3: TGTGCCAGCAGTGACCGAAGGGGTACTTCTGAAGCTTTCTTT.

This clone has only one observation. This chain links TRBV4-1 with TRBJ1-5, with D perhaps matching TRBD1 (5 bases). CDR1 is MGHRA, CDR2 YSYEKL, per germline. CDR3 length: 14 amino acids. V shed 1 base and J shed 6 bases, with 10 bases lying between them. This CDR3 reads CASSQGHGGQPQHF. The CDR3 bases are TGCGCCAGCAGCCAAGGACACGGGGGTCAGCCCCAGCATTTT.

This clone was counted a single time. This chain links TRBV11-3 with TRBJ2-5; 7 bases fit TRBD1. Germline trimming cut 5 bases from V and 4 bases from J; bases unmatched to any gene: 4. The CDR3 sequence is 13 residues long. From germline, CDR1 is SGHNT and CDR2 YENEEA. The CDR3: CASSPQGTETQYF. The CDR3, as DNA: TGTGCCAGCAGCCCACAGGGGACAGAGACCCAGTACTTC.

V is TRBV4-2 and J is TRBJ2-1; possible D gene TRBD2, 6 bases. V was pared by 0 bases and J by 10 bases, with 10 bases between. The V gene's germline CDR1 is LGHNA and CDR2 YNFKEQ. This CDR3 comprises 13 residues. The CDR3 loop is CASSQDGGYEQFF. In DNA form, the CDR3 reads TGTGCCAGCAGCCAAGATGGGGGGTACGAGCAGTTCTTC.

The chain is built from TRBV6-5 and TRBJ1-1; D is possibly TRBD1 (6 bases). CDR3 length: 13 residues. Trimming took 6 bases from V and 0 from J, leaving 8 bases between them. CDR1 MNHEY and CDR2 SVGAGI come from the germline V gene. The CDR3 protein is CASRPGVNTEAFF. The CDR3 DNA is TGTGCCAGCAGACCAGGGGTGAACACTGAAGCTTTCTTT.

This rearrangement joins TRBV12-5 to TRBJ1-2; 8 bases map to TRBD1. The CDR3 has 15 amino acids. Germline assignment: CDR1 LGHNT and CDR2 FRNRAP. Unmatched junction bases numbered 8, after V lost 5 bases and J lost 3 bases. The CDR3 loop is CASGPGTGGDYGYTF. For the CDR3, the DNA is TGTGCTAGTGGTCCCGGGACAGGAGGGGACTATGGCTACACCTTC. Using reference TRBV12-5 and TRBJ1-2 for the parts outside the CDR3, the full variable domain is DARVTQTPRHKVTEMGQEVTMRCQPILGHNTVFWYRQTMMQGLELLAYFRNRAPLDDSGMPKDRFSAEMPDATLATLKIQPSEPRDSAVYFCASGPGTGGDYGYTFGSGTRLTVV.

CDR3: CASRTTSDTEAFF. For the CDR3, the DNA is TGTGCCAGCAGGACGACATCAGACACTGAAGCTTTCTTT. The rearrangement uses TRBV6-5 and TRBJ1-1; D ambiguous. The CDR3 is 13 amino acids. Per the germline V gene, CDR1 is MNHEY and CDR2 is SVGAGI. V was pared by 6 bases and J by 3 bases, with 11 bases between.